This T cell receptor beta chain is from a study of T cells in Graves' hyperthyroidism and ophthalmopathy. For the study at large: Peripheral blood was acquired at first diagnosis, ahead of any therapy whatsoever.

V lost 6 bases to trimming and J lost 7 bases; unmatched junction nucleotides: 9. The CDR3 sequence is 13 residues long. Germline CDR1 is DFQATT and CDR2 is SNEGSKA (reference sequence). Amplification targeted TCR beta CDR3 regions from RNA transcripts. Carried out on the TCR CDR3, a first-round RT-PCR used the HTBI primer set. TCRdb redid the calling of the multiplex PCR reads with MiXCR, one entry per CDR3 protein. The sample records about 560,000 distinct CDR3 sequences, 15% to 20% being singletons. This clonotype was seen more than once but under ten times. Diagnoses were made from clinical symptoms, serum measures (thyroxine and TRAb), thyroid ultrasound and orbital computed tomography.

V usage is TRBV20-1 and J usage is TRBJ1-5, with 7 nucleotides matching TRBD1. What was sequenced was blood. The origin of this receptor is a woman under 30 with Graves' hyperthyroidism. The CDR3 spells CSATGQVSQPQHF. CDR3 bases: TGCAGTGCAACAGGACAGGTCAGCCAGCCCCAGCATTTT.